The 16 T cell receptor beta chains in this list originate from one sample, sequenced in a study of T cell responses to AZD1222 COVID-19 vaccine. Here immunoSEQ multiplex PCR was the method, and the copy in TCRdb shows in-frame clones only, minus some. This repertoire shows approximately 100,000 clones, 85% to 90% found once; its top ten account for over 15%. The sample consisted of peripheral blood, taken on day 0 of AZD1222 vaccination. These receptors were taken from an adult in good health.

The chain uses TRBV29-1 and TRBJ1-1, with 8 bases lining up with TRBD1. This CDR3 comprises 13 residues. Looked up from germline, CDR1 is SQVTM and CDR2 is ANQGSEA. V lost 4 bases and J lost 5; bases outside the gene matches: 6. The CDR3, as DNA: TGCAGCGTTGTCCGAGACAGGGGAACTGAAGCTTTCTTT. Protein sequence: CSVVRDRGTEAFF.

The chain uses TRBV2 and TRBJ2-3; no definite D call. V lost 6 bases, J lost 5 bases, and 15 bases lay in between. The CDR3 sequence is 14 residues long. The germline V gene has CDR1 SNHLY and CDR2 FYNNEI. In DNA form, the CDR3 reads TGTGCCAGCAGCAACCTTCAAGAATTAGATACGCAGTATTTT. The encoded protein is CASSNLQELDTQYF.

V usage is TRBV18 and J usage is TRBJ1-4; D uncertain. The CDR3 is 13 amino acids. Trimming took off 6 bases at V and 5 bases at J, with 10 bases between the two ends. Germline CDR1 KGHSH, CDR2 LQKENI. The chain's CDR3 is CASSTSANEKLFF. Here the CDR3 DNA reads TGTGCCAGCTCCACCTCAGCAAATGAAAAACTGTTTTTT.

This chain uses TRBV6-5 with TRBJ2-1, with 13 bases identical to TRBD2. The CDR3 is made up of 16 amino acids. V shed 4 bases, J shed 4 bases, and the junction held 4 bases outside the gene matches. Germline-derived CDR1 and CDR2 are MNHEY and SVGAGI. The CDR3 coding sequence is TGTGCCAGCAGTTTTATGACTAGCGGGAGGTACAATGAGCAGTTCTTC. Its translation is CASSFMTSGRYNEQFF.

The chain uses TRBV6-5 and TRBJ1-2; D unclear. Trimming removed 0 bases from V and 4 bases from J, with 12 bases in between. In germline, CDR1 is MNHEY, CDR2 SVGAGI. This CDR3 is built from 15 residues. The CDR3 is CASSYSPYQSYGYTF. The CDR3 DNA reads as TGTGCCAGCAGTTACTCACCTTACCAATCCTATGGCTACACCTTC.

J is TRBJ1-4 and V is TRBV15; D perhaps matches TRBD1 (6 bases). The CDR3 extends over 16 amino acids. CDR1 is LNHNV and CDR2 is YYDKDF in the germline V gene (reference sequence). Trimming stripped 3 bases from V and 7 bases from J, with 18 bases between. CDR3 amino acids: CATSSPGTPTGEKLFF. Here the CDR3 DNA reads TGTGCCACCAGCAGCCCCGGGACACCCACGGGTGAAAAACTGTTTTTT.

The J gene is TRBJ1-4, the V gene TRBV19, with TRBD1 as a possible D gene (6 bases). CDR1 and CDR2 (germline): LNHDA, SQIVND (reference sequence). V lost 5 bases to trimming and J lost 3 bases, with 28 bases between them. The CDR3 is 20 amino acids. The CDR3, as DNA: TGTGCCAGTAGTCCTTTTACCAGACAGAGGGGGGTTTGGGCTAATGAAAAACTGTTTTTT. Translation: CASSPFTRQRGVWANEKLFF.

The chain couples TRBV20-1 to TRBJ1-1; D call uncertain. Looked up from germline, CDR1 is DFQATT and CDR2 is SNEGSKA (reference sequence). The CDR3 extends over 10 amino acids. Trimming removed 6 bases from V and 8 bases from J, with 10 bases in between. This chain's CDR3 is CSAPTSEAFF. The CDR3 region has the DNA TGCAGTGCCCCGACGTCCGAAGCTTTCTTT.

The V call is TRBV6-6, the J call TRBJ1-1; D is unresolved. V dropped 3 bases and J dropped 8 bases, with 7 bases sitting between them. This CDR3 spans 11 amino acids. Germline CDR1 MNHNY, CDR2 SVGAGI (reference sequence). The CDR3 region is CASSYDLEAFF. The CDR3 DNA reads TGTGCCAGCAGTTATGACCTGGAAGCTTTCTTT.

V gene TRBV19 combines with J gene TRBJ1-6; D remains ambiguous. The CDR3 has 15 amino acids. V gave up 7 bases and J gave up 8 bases, with 18 bases separating them. Per germline, CDR1 LNHDA and CDR2 SQIVND (reference sequence). The DNA of the CDR3 is TGTGCCAGTAACCAGGACCACGAACCATATTCACCCCTCCACTTT. It specifies CASNQDHEPYSPLHF.

This chain connects TRBV28 to TRBJ1-1; D remains ambiguous. V was shortened by 4 bases and J by 1 base, with 13 bases between the two germline ends. The CDR3 length is 15 residues. Germline V CDR1 and CDR2: MDHEN, SYDVKM. The CDR3 loop reads CASSWTRYWNTEAFF. CDR3 in DNA: TGTGCCAGCAGTTGGACCCGGTACTGGAACACTGAAGCTTTCTTT.

The gene calls are TRBV6-1 and TRBJ1-4; possibly TRBD1 for D (6 bases). Germline loops: CDR1 MNHNS, CDR2 SASEGT. The CDR3 extends over 16 amino acids. V was shortened by 3 bases and J by 11 bases, with 22 bases between the two germline ends. The DNA of the CDR3 is TGTGCCAGCAGTGAGATACCGGGACATTTAGGAGGGAAACTGTTTTTT. The encoded protein is CASSEIPGHLGGKLFF.

The chain links TRBV11-1 to TRBJ2-5, with D possibly TRBD2 on 7 matching bases. CDR1 SGHAT and CDR2 FQDESV come from the germline V gene (reference sequence). CDR3 size: 13 residues. Trimming removed 4 bases at V and 7 bases at J, with 13 bases between. Here the CDR3 DNA reads TGTGCCAGCAGCTCCCCGGGGGGCAGGACCCAGTACTTC. Translated: CASSSPGGRTQYF.

The chain joins TRBV7-9 to TRBJ2-2; possibly TRBD1 for D (5 bases). Between the trimmed V and J ends, which lost 5 bases and 6 bases, there was a span of 10 bases. The CDR3 loop spans 13 amino acids. From germline, CDR1 is SEHNR and CDR2 FQNEAQ (reference sequence). The CDR3 loop reads CASSRGEAGELFF. In DNA, the CDR3 is TGTGCCAGCAGCAGGGGTGAGGCCGGGGAGCTGTTTTTT. Variable domain in full (rest from reference TRBV7-9 and TRBJ2-2): DTGVSQNPRHKITKRGQNVTFRCDPISEHNRLYWYRQTLGQGPEFLTYFQNEAQLEKSRLLSDRFSAERPKGSFSTLEIQRTEQGDSAMYLCASSRGEAGELFFGEGSRLTVL.

This chain uses TRBV30 with TRBJ1-1; TRBD1 aligns across 10 bases. J lost 0 bases, V lost 3 bases, and 7 bases had no gene match. Germline CDR1 GTSNPN, CDR2 SVGIG (reference sequence). The CDR3 loop spans 16 amino acids. CDR3 DNA: TGTGCCTGGAGCAATCGACAGGGGGCAATGAACACTGAAGCTTTCTTT. This encodes CAWSNRQGAMNTEAFF.

This sequence joins TRBV7-6 and TRBJ1-2; tentatively, D is TRBD1 (6 bases). CDR1 and CDR2 (germline): SGHVS, FNYEAQ. The germline V and J ends were trimmed by 5 bases and 7 bases, with 11 bases remaining between them. CDR3 length equals 12 residues. The DNA for the CDR3 is TGTGCCAGCAGCAACTCGGACAGTGGCTACACCTTC. Its protein product is CASSNSDSGYTF.